Described below is a single T cell receptor beta chain sequence and its context. These data are taken from a study of blood T cell repertoires in COVID-19. Overall study context: T cells, B-cell-depleted T cells, or PBMCs supplied cDNA or gDNA.

Produced via immunoSEQ multiplex PCR; TCRdb's table is partial and in-frame only. The sample carries 25,000 to 35,000 clones, roughly nine tenths recorded once. This sequence originates from a human donor with active COVID-19. The donor label of this sample is uncertain. Sequenced sample: peripheral blood.

CDR3 protein: CASGDRGPSETQYF. The CDR3 DNA follows: TGTGCCAGCGGGGACAGGGGGCCCTCCGAGACCCAGTACTTC. This sequence joins TRBV27 and TRBJ2-5; 12 bases match TRBD1. Trimming removed 8 bases from V and 5 bases from J; junction bases left unmatched: 6. Per the germline V gene, CDR1 is MNHEY and CDR2 is SMNVEV (reference sequence). This CDR3 comprises 14 residues.